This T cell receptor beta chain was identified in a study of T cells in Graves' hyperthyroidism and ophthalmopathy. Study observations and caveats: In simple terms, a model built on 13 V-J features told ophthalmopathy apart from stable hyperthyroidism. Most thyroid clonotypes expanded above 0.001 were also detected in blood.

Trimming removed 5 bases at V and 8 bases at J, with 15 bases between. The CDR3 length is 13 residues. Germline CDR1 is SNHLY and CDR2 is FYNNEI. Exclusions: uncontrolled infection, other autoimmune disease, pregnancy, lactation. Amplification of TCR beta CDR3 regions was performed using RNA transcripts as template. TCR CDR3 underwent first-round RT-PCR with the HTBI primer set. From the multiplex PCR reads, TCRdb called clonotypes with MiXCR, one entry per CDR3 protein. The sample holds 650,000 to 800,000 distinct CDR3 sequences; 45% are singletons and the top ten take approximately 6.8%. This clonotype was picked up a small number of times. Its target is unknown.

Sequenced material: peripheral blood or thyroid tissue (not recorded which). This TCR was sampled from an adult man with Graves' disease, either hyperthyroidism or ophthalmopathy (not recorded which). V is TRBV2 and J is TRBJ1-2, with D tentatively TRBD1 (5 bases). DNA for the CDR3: TGTGCCAGCAGTATTCAGGGTATTACGGGCTACACCTTC. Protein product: CASSIQGITGYTF.